Described below is a single TCR beta chain sequence and its context. This entry belongs to a study of blood T cell repertoires in COVID-19. Whole-study context: Both acute and convalescent COVID-19 samples were obtained from the United States, Italy and Spain. T cells, B-cell-depleted T cells, or PBMCs provided the cDNA or gDNA that served as material.

Original processing methods: Reference gene primer amplification yielded estimated nucleated cell counts. Measured with immunoSEQ multiplex PCR; TCRdb has only the in-frame clones, and not every one. V, J and clone size were drawn from that table, and D and trimming were deduced from the DNA. This sample carries 68,000 or so clones, nearly 90% of them seen once, and the ten largest clones take roughly 2.6%. The receptor comes from a man between 65 and 85 years old with active or convalescent COVID-19. Sequenced: peripheral blood.

The CDR3 DNA follows: TGTGCCAGCAGCCCCCCACTCTCGCGGGGAATACAAGAGACCCAGTACTTC. It codes for CASSPPLSRGIQETQYF. The chain carries TRBV7-4 and TRBJ2-5, with TRBD2 as a possible D gene (6 bases). Looked up from germline, CDR1 is SGHVT and CDR2 is SQSDAQ. Trimming stripped 5 bases from V and 2 bases from J, with 21 bases between. The CDR3 has 17 amino acids.